The present entry profiles one T cell receptor (beta chain) with its context. Its antigen is not identified. These data are taken from a study of cytotoxic CD8 clonotypes in ibrutinib-treated CLL. Turning to the study itself: Partial response occurred in approximately 25 patients and complete response in 2; at median about 70 months, approximately 14 remained remitted and 12 progressed.

The study, taken as a whole, reports: Rare overall, public clonotypes shrank or held steady under therapy.

Germline values: CDR1 SEHNR, CDR2 FQNEAQ (reference sequence). The CDR3 extends over 15 amino acids. Trimming cost V 0 bases and J 3 bases, with 11 bases left between them. Generated by immunoSEQ multiplex PCR, the TCRdb table keeps only in-frame clones and is missing some. Among 50,000 to 65,000 clones, less than 60% were seen once, and the ten largest hold roughly 14%. The clonotype was recovered from a human donor with chronic lymphocytic leukemia. The V gene is TRBV7-9, the J gene TRBJ2-5, with D unresolved. The sample in question was PBMCs, obtained after 12 months of ibrutinib treatment. This CDR3 is CASSLALRSEETQYF. The DNA of the CDR3 is TGTGCCAGCAGCTTAGCGCTAAGGTCTGAAGAGACCCAGTACTTC.